This TCR beta chain was recovered during a study of blood T cell repertoires in COVID-19. Under the authors' procedure: How many nucleated cells were present was estimated from reference gene primer amplification. Measured with immunoSEQ multiplex PCR; TCRdb has only the in-frame clones, and not every one. D and trimming were read from the DNA, whereas the V and J calls and clone size are those reported in that table. The sample consists of 110,000 to 150,000 clones, approximately 92% of them appearing once. The germline V gene has CDR1 SGHDT and CDR2 YYEEEE. With 2 bases clipped from V and 4 bases from J, the junction kept 10 bases outside the gene matches. The CDR3 extends over 16 amino acids.

Input material: peripheral blood. This receptor was taken from a woman in her sixties with active COVID-19. This chain joins TRBV5-6 and TRBJ2-5, with 8 bases identical to TRBD1. CDR3: CASSFSRQGPRETQYF. CDR3 bases: TGTGCCAGCAGCTTTTCAAGACAGGGGCCAAGAGAGACCCAGTACTTC.